This T cell receptor (beta chain) was captured in a study of somatic mutations in cytotoxic T cells in rheumatoid arthritis. The V end was cut by 5 bases, the J end by 7 bases, with 12 bases between. The germline V gene has CDR1 MNHEY and CDR2 SVGAGI. The CDR3 is 13 residues long. This clone appeared a few times. Profiling relied on immunoSEQ multiplex PCR, and the TCRdb table lists in-frame clones only, not all of them. Counted here are fewer than 20,000 clones, roughly 70% occurring once; the ten biggest clones make up approximately 5.3%. This rearrangement joins TRBV6-5 to TRBJ2-1, with D tentatively TRBD2 (6 bases). Sample: CD8+ T cells sorted from blood. This TCR derives from a man aged 55 to 70 in good health. CDR3 sequence (DNA): TGTGCCAGCAGTCCCCTAGCGTGGAATGAGCAGTTCTTC. Amino acid sequence: CASSPLAWNEQFF.